The clone carrying this T cell receptor beta chain was observed a few times. The data belong to a study of T cells in Graves' hyperthyroidism and ophthalmopathy. With a duration under 2 months, the hyperthyroidism was newly diagnosed in patients aged 18 to 65. Researchers barred patients who had uncontrolled infection, other autoimmune disease, pregnancy or lactation. Blood sampling occurred at first hyperthyroidism diagnosis, ahead of any ophthalmopathy symptoms. The authors obtained PBMCs from around 10 ml of fresh peripheral blood. Amplification of TCR beta CDR3 regions was performed using RNA transcripts as template. The TCR CDR3 was amplified in a first-round RT-PCR using the HTBI primer set. TCRdb passed the multiplex PCR reads through MiXCR, listing each CDR3 protein once. The table lists about 380,000 distinct CDR3 sequences, about 13% of them singletons. Trimming took off 1 base at V and 10 bases at J, with 22 bases between the two ends. CDR1 and CDR2 from the germline V gene are GTSNPN and SVGIG (reference sequence). This CDR3 has 16 amino acids.

The sequence came from a man in his thirties or forties with Graves' hyperthyroidism that later progressed to Graves' ophthalmopathy. Sequenced input: blood. The V gene is TRBV30, the J gene TRBJ1-4; D not resolved. CDR3 region: CAWSGVGHSLDGKLFF. The CDR3 DNA is TGTGCCTGGAGTGGTGTAGGGCACTCCCTCGACGGAAAACTGTTTTTT.